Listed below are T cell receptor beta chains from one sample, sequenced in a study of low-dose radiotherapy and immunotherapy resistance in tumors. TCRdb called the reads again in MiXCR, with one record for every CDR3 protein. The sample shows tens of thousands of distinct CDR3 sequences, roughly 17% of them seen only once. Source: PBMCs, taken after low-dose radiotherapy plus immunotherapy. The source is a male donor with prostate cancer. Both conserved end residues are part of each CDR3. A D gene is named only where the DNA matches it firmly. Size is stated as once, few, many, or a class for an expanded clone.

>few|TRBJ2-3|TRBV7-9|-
TGTGCCAGCAGCTTAGTAGCAAGGGATACGCAGTATTTT
CASSLVARDTQYF
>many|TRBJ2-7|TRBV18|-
TGTGCCAGCTCACCAGCGGACGGCGTTTCCTACGAGCAGTACTTC
CASSPADGVSYEQYF
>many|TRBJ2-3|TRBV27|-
TGTGCCAGCAGCCTACGGAGCACAGATACGCAGTATTTT
CASSLRSTDTQYF
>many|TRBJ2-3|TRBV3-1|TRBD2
TGTGCCAGCAGCCAAGATAATCGGGCGGGAGAGGTGGATACGCAGTATTTT
CASSQDNRAGEVDTQYF
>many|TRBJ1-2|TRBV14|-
TGTGCCAGCAGCCAAGATCTTCGACTCGGCTATGGCTACACCTTC
CASSQDLRLGYGYTF
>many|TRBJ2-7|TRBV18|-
TGTGCCAGCTCACCTCTCGGGGACCCCGACTACGAGCAGTACTTC
CASSPLGDPDYEQYF
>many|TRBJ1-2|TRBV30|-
TGTGCCTGGGGACAGCCAGACTCGGGCTACACCTTC
CAWGQPDSGYTF
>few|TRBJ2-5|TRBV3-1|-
TGTGCCAGCAGCCTGGGACTGCCTCAAGAGACCCAGTACTTC
CASSLGLPQETQYF
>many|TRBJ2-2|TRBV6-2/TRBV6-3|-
TGTGCCAGCAAGGACGTCGGGGAGCTGTTTTTT
CASKDVGELFF
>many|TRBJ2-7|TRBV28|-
TGTGCCAGCGGGCAGAACTACGAGCAGTACTTC
CASGQNYEQYF
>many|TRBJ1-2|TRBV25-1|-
TGTGCCAGCAGTGAAAGGGACCATGGCTACACCTTC
CASSERDHGYTF
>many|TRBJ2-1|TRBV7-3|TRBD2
TGTGCCAGCAGCTTAACGGCTAGCGGAAGCTCCTACAATGAGCAGTTCTTC
CASSLTASGSSYNEQFF
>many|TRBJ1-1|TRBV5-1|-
TGCGCCAGCAGCTTACATCCCGGACAGCAGATACTTGAAGCTTTCTTT
CASSLHPGQQILEAFF
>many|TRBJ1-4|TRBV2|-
TGTGCCAGCAGTGAAGCGCCGGGGCGACTTGAAAGTGAAAAACTGTTTTTT
CASSEAPGRLESEKLFF
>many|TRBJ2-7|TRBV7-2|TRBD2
TGTGCCAGCAGCCCGACTAGCGGGGGCTCCTACGAGCAGTACTTC
CASSPTSGGSYEQYF
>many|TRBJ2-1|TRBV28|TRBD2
TGTGCCAGCAGTTTACTAGCGGGGTACAATGAGCAGTTCTTC
CASSLLAGYNEQFF